Listed below are T cell receptor beta chains from one sample, sequenced in a study of blood T cell repertoires in COVID-19. The data were produced by immunoSEQ multiplex PCR, yet TCRdb's version contains in-frame clones alone and is incomplete. The sample lists about half a million clones; 80% to 90% were seen once. Specimen: peripheral blood. Receptors were obtained from a human donor in a cohort sampled during active COVID-19. CDR3s include the opening cysteine and the closing phenylalanine or tryptophan. Fields, in order: J gene, D gene, V gene, clone size, CDR3 protein, CDR3 DNA. The D gene is left open where the match is weak. Only some rows state a clone size, as once, few, many or a class for expanded clones.

J: TRBJ2-7
D: TRBD1
V: TRBV11-3
size: -
CDR3: CASSLTRGSYEQYF
DNA: TGTGCCAGCAGCTTAACCAGGGGGTCCTACGAGCAGTACTTC

J: TRBJ2-6
D: -
V: TRBV27
size: -
CDR3: CASSLTVGRGANVLTF
DNA: TGTGCCAGCAGTTTAACGGTAGGGAGGGGGGCCAACGTCCTGACTTTC

J: TRBJ1-5
D: -
V: TRBV20-1
size: -
CDR3: CSASPGGDQPQHF
DNA: TGCAGTGCTAGTCCTGGGGGCGATCAGCCCCAGCATTTT

J: TRBJ2-2
D: TRBD1
V: TRBV9
size: once
CDR3: CASSVFQGAMATGELFF
DNA: TGTGCCAGCAGCGTTTTCCAGGGGGCGATGGCCACCGGGGAGCTGTTTTTT

J: TRBJ2-7
D: -
V: TRBV19
size: -
CDR3: CASSITGDSYEQYF
DNA: TGTGCCAGTAGTATTACCGGAGACTCCTACGAGCAGTACTTC

J: TRBJ2-5
D: -
V: TRBV5-1
size: -
CDR3: CASSLAGQGQQTQYF
DNA: TGCGCCAGCAGCTTGGCCGGGCAGGGTCAACAGACCCAGTACTTC

J: TRBJ1-6
D: -
V: TRBV6-5
size: -
CDR3: CASSYSQTRQNSPLHF
DNA: TGTGCCAGCAGTTACTCCCAGACACGGCAAAATTCACCCCTCCACTTT

J: TRBJ1-2
D: -
V: TRBV28
size: -
CDR3: CASSLYPGIVGYTF
DNA: TGTGCCAGCAGTTTATATCCAGGGATAGTCGGCTACACCTTC

J: TRBJ2-1
D: TRBD2
V: TRBV28
size: -
CDR3: CASSRRLAGGRNNEQFF
DNA: TGTGCCAGCAGTAGGCGTCTAGCGGGAGGTAGGAACAATGAGCAGTTCTTC

J: TRBJ1-2
D: TRBD1
V: TRBV19
size: -
CDR3: CASSGPGGLGGYTF
DNA: TGTGCCAGTAGTGGGCCAGGGGGTCTAGGTGGCTACACCTTC

J: TRBJ1-2
D: TRBD1
V: TRBV5-5
size: -
CDR3: CASSPRTGNGYTF
DNA: TGTGCCAGCAGCCCCAGGACAGGGAATGGCTACACCTTC

J: TRBJ2-1
D: -
V: TRBV7-3
size: -
CDR3: CASSLTGGAAYNEQFF
DNA: TGTGCCAGCAGCTTAACGGGGGGAGCAGCCTACAATGAGCAGTTCTTC

J: TRBJ1-1
D: -
V: TRBV6-1
size: once
CDR3: CASSELRFEAFF
DNA: TGTGCCAGCAGTGAACTGAGGTTTGAAGCTTTCTTT

J: TRBJ2-2
D: TRBD2
V: TRBV5-1
size: once
CDR3: CASSFRPSGENTGELFF
DNA: TGCGCCAGCAGCTTCAGGCCTAGCGGAGAGAACACCGGGGAGCTGTTTTTT

J: TRBJ2-1
D: TRBD1
V: TRBV24-1
size: -
CDR3: CATSDPGWTGGNEQFF
DNA: TGTGCCACCAGTGATCCCGGGTGGACAGGGGGTAATGAGCAGTTCTTC

J: TRBJ2-1
D: -
V: TRBV12-3/TRBV12-4
size: -
CDR3: CASSLLQGTEQFF
DNA: TGTGCCAGCAGTTTACTGCAGGGTACTGAGCAGTTCTTC

J: TRBJ2-5
D: TRBD2
V: TRBV28
size: -
CDR3: CASSTGTSGGMETQYF
DNA: TGTGCCAGCAGTACCGGGACTAGCGGGGGGATGGAGACCCAGTACTTC

J: TRBJ1-2
D: -
V: TRBV2
size: -
CDR3: CASKSGAHYGYTF
DNA: TGTGCCAGTAAGTCAGGGGCACACTATGGCTACACCTTC

J: TRBJ2-1
D: -
V: TRBV18
size: -
CDR3: CASSPRRGDNEQFF
DNA: TGTGCCAGCTCACCAAGGCGGGGCGACAATGAGCAGTTCTTC

J: TRBJ2-3
D: TRBD2
V: TRBV24-1
size: -
CDR3: CATSDPTGTSGSVTDTQYF
DNA: TGTGCCACCAGTGACCCCACCGGGACTAGCGGGAGTGTTACAGATACGCAGTATTTT

J: TRBJ2-7
D: -
V: TRBV12-2
size: -
CDR3: CASRLGARFFSYEQYF
DNA: TGTGCAAGTCGCTTAGGAGCGCGCTTCTTCTCCTACGAGCAGTACTTC

J: TRBJ2-1
D: TRBD2
V: TRBV18
size: -
CDR3: CASSPKVLSGRANEQFF
DNA: TGTGCCAGCTCACCAAAGGTCCTTAGCGGGAGGGCCAATGAGCAGTTCTTC

J: TRBJ1-2
D: TRBD1
V: TRBV5-1
size: -
CDR3: CASSLGPGQGTGGYTF
DNA: TGCGCCAGCAGCTTGGGCCCGGGACAGGGAACGGGTGGCTACACCTTC

J: TRBJ2-5
D: -
V: TRBV15
size: -
CDR3: CATSRGGDKRETQYF
DNA: TGTGCCACCAGCAGAGGAGGGGACAAAAGGGAGACCCAGTACTTC

J: TRBJ1-5
D: -
V: TRBV20-1
size: -
CDR3: CSASFGGQGNQPQHF
DNA: TGCAGTGCTAGTTTCGGGGGGCAGGGAAATCAGCCCCAGCATTTT

J: TRBJ1-5
D: -
V: TRBV24-1
size: -
CDR3: CATSDARGGKVGNQPQHF
DNA: TGTGCCACCAGTGATGCCCGAGGAGGGAAGGTGGGGAATCAGCCCCAGCATTTT

J: TRBJ1-3
D: -
V: TRBV3-1/TRBV3-2
size: -
CDR3: CASSQVLSSGNTIYF
DNA: TGTGCCAGCAGCCAAGTGCTCAGCTCTGGAAACACCATATATTTT

J: TRBJ1-1
D: -
V: TRBV7-9
size: -
CDR3: CASSLAWGRDSEAFF
DNA: TGTGCCAGCAGCTTAGCATGGGGGAGGGACTCTGAAGCTTTCTTT

J: TRBJ2-2
D: -
V: TRBV5-1
size: -
CDR3: CASSFLQGGNTGELFF
DNA: TGCGCCAGCAGCTTTTTGCAGGGGGGGAACACCGGGGAGCTGTTTTTT

J: TRBJ1-1
D: TRBD1
V: TRBV10-1
size: -
CDR3: CASSAGGTEAFF
DNA: TGCGCCAGCAGTGCAGGGGGGACTGAAGCTTTCTTT

J: TRBJ2-1
D: -
V: TRBV7-2
size: -
CDR3: CASSLAGPYNEQFF
DNA: TGTGCCAGCAGCTTAGCGGGGCCCTACAATGAGCAGTTCTTC

J: TRBJ1-1
D: -
V: TRBV3-1/TRBV3-2
size: -
CDR3: CASSQLQGLGTEAFF
DNA: TGTGCCAGCAGCCAATTACAGGGCCTGGGCACTGAAGCTTTCTTT

J: TRBJ2-7
D: -
V: TRBV18
size: -
CDR3: CASSPRGGEAYEQYF
DNA: TGTGCCAGCTCACCAAGGGGGGGGGAAGCCTACGAGCAGTACTTC

J: TRBJ1-3
D: -
V: TRBV6-5
size: -
CDR3: CASTRTEGSGNTIYF
DNA: TGTGCCAGCACAAGGACGGAGGGGTCCGGAAACACCATATATTTT

J: TRBJ1-6
D: -
V: TRBV3-1/TRBV3-2
size: -
CDR3: CASSRLPGNSPLHF
DNA: TGTGCCAGCAGCCGACTTCCAGGGAATTCACCCCTCCACTTT

J: TRBJ2-7
D: -
V: TRBV5-6
size: -
CDR3: CASSYWREQYF
DNA: TGTGCCAGCAGCTACTGGCGGGAGCAGTACTTC

J: TRBJ2-3
D: TRBD1
V: TRBV9
size: -
CDR3: CASSGSLGQGEETDTQYF
DNA: TGTGCCAGCAGCGGTAGTCTGGGACAGGGTGAAGAAACAGATACGCAGTATTTT

J: TRBJ2-7
D: TRBD1
V: TRBV5-1
size: -
CDR3: CASSKPGTGPHEQYF
DNA: TGCGCCAGCAGCAAACCAGGGACAGGGCCACACGAGCAGTACTTC

J: TRBJ2-1
D: -
V: TRBV3-1/TRBV3-2
size: -
CDR3: CASSHRVYNEQFF
DNA: TGTGCCAGCAGCCACAGGGTCTACAATGAGCAGTTCTTC

J: TRBJ2-2
D: TRBD2
V: TRBV11-2
size: once
CDR3: CASSFGLAGSGGELFF
DNA: TGTGCCAGCAGCTTTGGACTAGCGGGATCGGGCGGGGAGCTGTTTTTT

J: TRBJ1-2
D: -
V: TRBV19
size: -
CDR3: CASSINRASGYTF
DNA: TGTGCCAGTAGTATAAACAGGGCGTCTGGCTACACCTTC

J: TRBJ2-7
D: TRBD2
V: TRBV7-2
size: once
CDR3: CASSLETSGRGPSSYEQYF
DNA: TGTGCCAGCAGCTTAGAAACTAGCGGGAGGGGCCCAAGCTCCTACGAGCAGTACTTC

J: TRBJ1-5
D: TRBD1
V: TRBV23-1
size: few
CDR3: CASSLDWTGGLVIQPQHF
DNA: TGCGCCAGCAGTCTTGACTGGACAGGGGGCCTTGTAATTCAGCCCCAGCATTTT

J: TRBJ2-7
D: -
V: TRBV11-2
size: -
CDR3: CASSLNGESYEQYF
DNA: TGTGCCAGCAGCTTAAACGGGGAGTCCTACGAGCAGTACTTC

J: TRBJ1-1
D: TRBD1
V: TRBV6-6
size: few
CDR3: CASSPQGTGGKAFF
DNA: TGTGCCAGCAGTCCCCAGGGGACAGGGGGCAAAGCTTTCTTT

J: TRBJ2-7
D: TRBD2
V: TRBV5-4
size: -
CDR3: CASSKALFTSGRAHEQYF
DNA: TGTGCCAGCAGTAAAGCCCTCTTTACTAGCGGGAGGGCCCACGAGCAGTACTTC

J: TRBJ2-5
D: TRBD2
V: TRBV5-1
size: few
CDR3: CASSLVDGGSLETQYF
DNA: TGCGCCAGCAGCTTGGTAGATGGCGGGAGCCTCGAGACCCAGTACTTC

J: TRBJ2-5
D: TRBD2
V: TRBV7-2
size: -
CDR3: CASSLLAGAPETQYF
DNA: TGTGCCAGCAGCTTACTAGCGGGAGCCCCAGAGACCCAGTACTTC

J: TRBJ1-5
D: -
V: TRBV10-3
size: -
CDR3: CAIRWRGFYSNQPQHF
DNA: TGTGCCATCAGGTGGAGGGGATTTTACAGCAATCAGCCCCAGCATTTT

J: TRBJ1-5
D: TRBD1
V: TRBV6-5
size: -
CDR3: CASSLTGGQGQPQHF
DNA: TGTGCCAGCAGTCTTACAGGGGGCCAGGGTCAGCCCCAGCATTTT

J: TRBJ2-2
D: TRBD2
V: TRBV9
size: once
CDR3: CASSPGLVSGELFF
DNA: TGTGCCAGCAGCCCAGGACTAGTATCCGGGGAGCTGTTTTTT

J: TRBJ2-7
D: TRBD2
V: TRBV6-2/TRBV6-3
size: -
CDR3: CASSGAGGSYEQYF
DNA: TGTGCCAGCAGTGGGGCGGGAGGCTCCTACGAGCAGTACTTC

J: TRBJ2-1
D: TRBD2
V: TRBV15
size: many
CDR3: CATSRETLADDSYNHNEQFF
DNA: TGTGCCACCAGCAGAGAGACACTAGCGGACGACTCCTATAATCACAATGAGCAGTTCTTC

J: TRBJ1-2
D: -
V: TRBV7-2
size: -
CDR3: CASSLDSTVSNGYTF
DNA: TGTGCCAGCAGCTTAGACAGCACAGTCTCAAATGGCTACACCTTC